This TCR beta chain was obtained from a study of cytomegalovirus exposure and HLA in healthy donors (dated by TCRdb to 2016 to 2017). Study-level background: In an earlier analysis of several hundred of the donors, 276 Gb of sequence data and 90 million to 120 million unique TCR beta sequences from some 170 million T cells were reported. About 320 gigabases of sequencing data and 70 million to 85 million unique TCR sequences were included in an early release covering over 600 HLA-typed donors. Of the 398 genotyped donors, over 65% fell in the genetic ancestry cluster associated with self-reported Caucasian donors. The study aimed to test whether signatures of past pathogen exposure could be identified by cataloging public T cell receptors. Using immunosequencing, the study profiled T cell repertoires from approximately 700 subjects and related those repertoires to cytomegalovirus serostatus. A separate validation cohort of roughly 130 different subjects was used in addition to the approximately 670-subject first cohort. To predict cytomegalovirus infection status, the study brought together high-throughput TCR immunosequencing, statistical association of individual TCRs with disease status, and machine learning. In a later analysis, previously published TCR beta repertoires from 670 or so donors were re-analyzed and high-resolution HLA genotyping was added so that TCR occurrence patterns could be studied. In the later analysis, no new phenotypic data were used to find candidate immune exposures; instead, reliance was placed on TCR beta sequences and their occurrence across donors. To decide whether each TCR beta V gene segment behaved as functional or pseudogenic, an earlier analysis of some 540 of the donors relied on high-throughput TCR beta sequencing. Donor age, sex, ethnicity and CMV serostatus were compiled alongside the repertoire data. A later genetic analysis used genome-wide SNP genotypes for about 60% of the roughly 700 donors, treating that subset as a discovery cohort. Every discovery cohort repertoire had been produced on one sequencing platform. Both class I and class II loci were covered by HLA typing, at four-digit resolution. Typing coverage differed by locus: A, B, C, DRB1 and DQB1 were typed in about 620-630 donors, DQA1 in about 500, DPA1 in approximately 600, and DPB1 in around 440. Because of strong linkage in the cohort, four to six DR-DQ haplotypes were treated as single units for association and clustering. Among 300 to 500 genotyped donors of the cohort, an average of about 240,000 unique TCR beta nucleotide sequences was sequenced per donor, of which about 18% were non-productive.

CDR1 is given as ENHRY and CDR2 as SYGVKD, both from the germline V gene. The CDR3 contains 13 residues, cysteine and phenylalanine counted. Only the CDR3 portion is preserved as DNA: 39 bases, with reading frame beginning at the first base. V ends up 10 bases short and J 5 bases short, with an unmatched junction base count of 10. The cohort consisted of more than 650 healthy bone marrow donors. At the time of sampling, all cohort members were nominally healthy, though unrecorded immune exposures were likely present. The donor was CMV seropositive and was included in the group of about 290 seropositive cohort members. A peripheral blood sample was collected from each donor, and TCR beta sequencing was performed on peripheral blood mononuclear cells. Genomic DNA was extracted from the blood cell samples with the Qiagen DNeasy Blood Extraction Kit. What the authors observed across the whole study: Roughly uniform sequencing depth across donors was assumed in presence/absence analyses, although this assumption may not hold. Over 15 rarely observed V segments, including chromosome 9 orphons, were excluded from the earlier analysis of a few hundred of the donors because counts were too low. In a later genetic analysis, a missense DCLRE1C variant was associated with V-gene and J-gene trimming of TCR beta chains, and the association was replicated in an independent cohort. In a later analysis, the rate of TCR association differed among HLA loci, with DRB1 alleles having the most associated TCRs and HLA-C alleles having the fewest. According to the authors, the approach could potentially be generalized to other disease states and immunological phenotypes. According to a later analysis, parvovirus B19, influenza, CMV and Epstein-Barr virus appeared linked to several top co-occurrence clusters. Specific HLA alleles were associated with 15,000 to 20,000 TCR beta sequences at a false discovery rate of 0.05 in a later analysis. Correlated functional status among segregating V segments might reflect linkage disequilibrium, but an unknown experimental factor could not be ruled out. In both the original and validation cohorts, the classifier was reported to diagnose cytomegalovirus status with high specificity and sensitivity. Most TCR sequences were observed very rarely across donors, whereas some public TCRs were present in many individuals. In the study, about 150 TCR beta chains were listed as associated with cytomegalovirus. A cluster of highly shared sequence variants was judged likely to be a technical artifact of the sequencing pipeline. In a later analysis, HLA-associated TCR beta chains showed more clonal expansion and lower generation probabilities than non-associated chains that were equally common. For the cohort, immune exposure information was limited to CMV serostatus. Broadly in line with IMGT annotations, most TCR beta V segments showed up in productive rearrangements about 87% or about 30% of the time in an earlier analysis of roughly 590 of the donors. According to a later analysis, most CMV-associated TCR beta chains appeared to be HLA-restricted, and the HLA associations seemed to be driven largely by CMV exposure. Some IMGT-functional V segments, including TRBV6-2 and TRBV6-3, could not be told apart with the 87-base-pair reads, so those segments were excluded. This cohort had only TCR beta chains sequenced, and the lack of alpha or paired-chain data limited which features could be detected. In vitro tests confirmed that a few of the cytomegalovirus-associated TCR beta chains recognize cytomegalovirus antigens. According to a later genetic analysis, donors in an Asian-associated ancestry cluster had fewer N-insertions in productive TCRs than the approximately 650-donor mean. HLA typing was unavailable for some donors at each locus, so association tests used only the typed subset. A further reported finding was that TCR beta sequences accurately predicted the HLA-A and HLA-B alleles for most subjects in the first cohort. When HLA alleles, especially DR and DQ, strongly co-occurred, TCR associations were difficult to assign to individual alleles.

Receptor amplification or capture employed the immunoSEQ multiplex PCR assay. The multiplex PCR relied on a mix of 60 forward primers for TCR Vbeta segments and 13 reverse primers for TCR Jbeta segments. The CDR3 region of rearranged TCR beta genes was amplified from genomic DNA by a multiplex PCR assay. On the Illumina HiSeq System, the amplified TCR beta libraries were sequenced as 87-base-pair reads. Per the source publication's procedure: Across the 670 or so repertoires, a later analysis counted about 81 million unique TCR beta chains, 9 million to 14 million of which were shared by at least two donors. To remove PCR and sequencing errors, raw reads were error-corrected and collapsed into unique sequences using a nearest-neighbor algorithm that merged closely related sequences. To assign V, D and J gene segments, CDR3 sequences were aligned to IMGT reference sequences. For a sequence to be retained, at least a six-nucleotide match to both a V gene segment and a J gene segment was required. A rearrangement counted as productive if the CDR3 had no stop codons and remained in frame with V and J, and every other rearrangement counted as non-productive. CDR3 was defined according to IMGT convention as the region running from the second conserved V-encoded cysteine to the conserved J-encoded phenylalanine. The earlier analysis of fewer than 700 of the donors excluded sequences that lacked an unambiguous match to a single V gene segment. An earlier analysis of just under 600 of the donors called V segments functional above 56.7% productive rearrangements and segregating when the between-donor standard deviation exceeded 5%. To diagnose cytomegalovirus status from the catalog of TCR beta chain sequences, a statistical classification framework was built. V and J gene assignment, in a later analysis, came from comparing TCR nucleotide sequences with IMGT/GENE-DB human TR gene sequences. A later analysis assigned CDR3 sequences and most-parsimonious VDJ recombination scenarios with the TCRdist pipeline. In a later analysis, each TCR beta chain was defined by its CDR3 amino acid sequence together with its V-gene family, and reads without a unique V-gene family were excluded. As a way to deal with suspected cross-contamination and a sequencing artifact, a later analysis dropped approximately 570 nucleotide sequences that were highly shared and had low generation probability. In a later analysis, a clonal expansion index for each public chain was calculated from normalized within-repertoire ranks of inferred template counts. In a later analysis, generation probabilities were computed using a VDJ recombination model fitted to out-of-frame rearrangements, and the results were checked against IGoR. In a later analysis, hypergeometric tests were used to score TCR-TCR, TCR-HLA and TCR-CMV co-occurrence, with a repertoire-size bias correction applied to TCR pairs. False discovery rates were estimated in a later analysis by permuting HLA or CMV assignments 20 times. A later analysis grouped co-occurring TCRs with DBSCAN, adding TCRdist sequence similarity when clustering within HLA-allele-positive subsets. Repertoires with fewer than 30,000 or more than 120,000 public chains were left out of co-occurrence clustering, as were a few repertoires with anomalous nucleotide sharing. This is the immuneACCESS table as TCRdb keeps it, with only in-frame sequences that have V and J called. A part of the clones is gone; compared with another copy, unresolved V genes explain less than half, and the rest is unexplained. From that table come the V and J calls and clone size; the DNA was used to work out D and trimming. The sample records over 150,000 clones, roughly four fifths of which are singletons. The biggest ten clones account for about 0.89% of the sample.

In regard to this clone: It has no known antigen specificity. Base qualities are not recorded, but no much larger clone differs from it by a single base.

The origin of this receptor is a girl aged 2 to 10 in good health and CMV-seropositive. Specimen: PBMCs. The sequence joins TRBV10-3 to TRBJ2-5, and TRBD2 matches 7 of the central bases. The sequence in DNA is TGTGCCAGGGAAGCGGGGAGAGGGGAGACCCAGTACTTC. Its translation reads: CAREAGRGETQYF.